A selection of T cell receptor beta chains follows, all from one sample in a study of blood T cell repertoires in acute mononucleosis. The protocol was immunoSEQ multiplex PCR, while the TCRdb copy is restricted to in-frame clones and leaves out a portion. Altogether roughly 1,700 clones are present, approximately 25% being singletons, with the ten largest covering over 20%. The starting material was EBV GLC epitope tetramer+ CD8+ T cells sorted from PBMCs, obtained during convalescence from infectious mononucleosis. Receptors were obtained from a woman between 18 and 29 years old with infectious mononucleosis caused by EBV. Each CDR3 is given with its conserved first and last residue. A D gene is named only where the DNA matches it firmly. The size field is filled for only some rows; it gives once, few, many or a size class.

CDR3 length	J gene	D gene	V gene	clone size	CDR3 protein	CDR3 DNA
15	TRBJ2-1	TRBD2	TRBV7-2	many	CASSILAGASNEQFF	TGTGCCAGCAGCATCCTAGCGGGAGCGTCAAATGAGCAGTTCTTC
14	TRBJ2-5	-	TRBV2	few	CASSLFRDQETQYF	TGTGCCAGCAGTTTATTTCGGGACCAAGAGACCCAGTACTTC
13	TRBJ2-1	-	TRBV10-3	once	CASSYSWNNEQFF	TGTGCCAGCAGTTACTCGTGGAACAATGAGCAGTTCTTC
14	TRBJ2-3	-	TRBV27	-	CASSEGDVGDTQYF	TGTGCCAGCAGTGAGGGGGACGTCGGGGATACGCAGTATTTT
13	TRBJ2-1	-	TRBV6-5	many	CASSYSWNNEQFF	TGTGCCAGCAGTTACTCGTGGAACAATGAGCAGTTCTTC
15	TRBJ2-1	TRBD2	TRBV7-8	many	CASTDGTILPNEQFF	TGTGCCAGCACCGACGGGACTATTCTCCCCAATGAGCAGTTCTTC
15	TRBJ2-1	TRBD2	TRBV9	many	CASSPTSGSVYEQFF	TGTGCCAGCAGCCCGACCAGCGGGAGTGTCTATGAGCAGTTCTTC
14	TRBJ2-7	TRBD2	TRBV6-9	-	CASRRLAETYEQYF	TGTGCCAGCAGAAGACTAGCGGAAACCTACGAGCAGTACTTC
14	TRBJ2-5	-	TRBV2	many	CASSEATIRETQYF	TGTGCCAGCAGTGAGGCTACCATTAGGGAGACCCAGTACTTC
12	TRBJ1-2	TRBD1	TRBV29-1	many	CRVDGEGAGDTF	TGCCGCGTTGACGGGGAGGGGGCTGGGGACACCTTC
15	TRBJ2-7	TRBD2	TRBV11-2	many	CASSPTSGSIYEQYF	TGTGCCAGCAGTCCGACTAGCGGGAGTATCTACGAGCAGTACTTC
15	TRBJ2-7	TRBD2	TRBV5-6	many	CASSPTSGSVYEQYF	TGTGCCAGCAGCCCGACTAGCGGGAGTGTCTACGAGCAGTACTTC
15	TRBJ2-1	TRBD2	TRBV6-6	-	CASSPTSGSVYEQFF	TGTGCCAGCAGTCCGACTAGCGGGAGTGTCTATGAGCAGTTCTTC
13	TRBJ1-2	TRBD1	TRBV9	few	CASSLGQGDGYTF	TGTGCCAGCAGCTTAGGACAGGGGGATGGCTACACCTTC
14	TRBJ2-7	-	TRBV11-2	-	CASSPSQQFYEQYF	TGTGCCAGCTCCCCGTCACAGCAATTCTACGAGCAGTACTTC
15	TRBJ2-1	-	TRBV7-8	few	CASTQGHGDGIEQFF	TGTGCCAGCACCCAAGGTCATGGAGACGGGATTGAGCAGTTCTTC
16	TRBJ2-7	-	TRBV27	-	CASSFSIAATAYELFF	TGTGCCAGCAGTTTTTCGATAGCGGCTACAGCCTACGAGCTGTTCTTC
16	TRBJ2-7	-	TRBV27	few	CASSFSLAATAYELYF	TGTGCCAGCAGTTTTTCGTTAGCGGCTACAGCCTACGAGCTGTACTTC
12	TRBJ2-3	-	TRBV29-1	few	CSVGTRTDTQYF	TGCAGCGTCGGGACCCGCACAGATACGCAGTATTTT
16	TRBJ2-1	-	TRBV6-4	few	CASSVSGETFYNEQFF	TGTGCCAGCAGTGTAAGTGGGGAAACCTTTTACAATGAGCAGTTCTTC
12	TRBJ2-1	TRBD2	TRBV4-3	-	CASSLGLAGRVF	TGCGCCAGCAGCCTAGGACTAGCGGGGCGAGTCTTC
17	TRBJ2-1	TRBD2	TRBV4-3	hyperexpanded	CASSLGLAGRSYNEQFF	TGCGCCAGCAGCCTAGGACTAGCGGGGCGCTCCTACAATGAGCAGTTCTTC
16	TRBJ1-5	TRBD1	TRBV5-5	many	CASSYGQGGYNQPQHF	TGTGCCAGCAGCTATGGACAGGGTGGGTACAATCAGCCCCAGCATTTT
16	TRBJ1-2	TRBD1	TRBV23-1	-	CASSQTRQGAHYGYTF	TGCGCCAGCAGTCAAACGCGACAGGGGGCCCACTATGGCTACACCTTC
15	TRBJ1-2	-	TRBV7-9	many	CASSSQGTPNYGYTF	TGTGCCAGCAGCTCCCAGGGGACGCCAAACTATGGCTACACCTTC
12	TRBJ1-2	TRBD1	TRBV29-1	many	CCVDGEGAGDTF	TGCTGCGTTGATGGGGAGGGGGCTGGGGACACCTTC